This passage covers 17 T cell receptor beta chains from one sample sequenced in a study of cytomegalovirus exposure and HLA in healthy donors. Primers included in the PCR were 60 Vbeta and 13 Jbeta primers. The method was immunoSEQ multiplex PCR; TCRdb's version includes in-frame clones alone and lacks a portion of them. The sample records some 130,000 clones, more than 80% being singletons. The specimen was PBMCs. These receptors all come from a woman in her thirties in good health and CMV-seropositive.

The chain joins TRBV27 to TRBJ1-1; the match to TRBD1 covers 7 bases. CDR3 length: 16 amino acids. V lost 0 bases, J lost 3 bases, and 7 bases stayed unmatched. Per germline, CDR1 MNHEY and CDR2 SMNVEV (reference sequence). CDR3: CASSLSGGAGDTEAFF. The DNA for the CDR3 is TGTGCCAGCAGTTTATCAGGGGGCGCCGGGGACACTGAAGCTTTCTTT.

This clone was recorded only once. The CDR3 spells CASSFRTATNEKLFF. Here the CDR3 DNA reads TGTGCCAGCAGTTTCAGGACAGCAACTAATGAAAAACTGTTTTTT. V gene TRBV28 combines with J gene TRBJ1-4; a weak D match, TRBD1 (6 bases). The CDR3 length is 15 residues. CDR1 is MDHEN, CDR2 SYDVKM, per germline. The V end lost 3 bases, the J end lost 0 bases, and 8 bases lay between the germline ends. Drawing the rest from reference TRBV28 and TRBJ1-4, the complete variable domain is DVKVTQSSRYLVKRTGEKVFLECVQDMDHENMFWYRQDPGLGLRLIYFSYDVKMKEKGDIPEGYSVSREKKERFSLILESASTNQTSMYLCASSFRTATNEKLFFGSGTQLSVL.

The J gene is TRBJ2-1, the V gene TRBV6-5; 10 bases agree with TRBD2. The germline CDR1 and CDR2 sequences are MNHEY and SVGAGI. There are 14 residues in the CDR3. Trimming cost V 5 bases and J 7 bases; bases outside gene matches: 5. CDR3 protein: CASSPWTSGNEQFF. CDR3 sequence (DNA): TGTGCCAGCAGTCCGTGGACTAGCGGTAATGAGCAGTTCTTC.

This sequence joins TRBV6-6 and TRBJ2-5, with 8 bases fitting TRBD1. The CDR3 runs to 12 residues. The J segment lost 11 bases and the V segment lost 8 bases, leaving 10 bases of the junction unmatched. Germline V CDR1 and CDR2: MNHNY, SVGAGI (reference sequence). The CDR3 is CASGQGAWEQYF. CDR3 sequence (DNA): TGTGCCAGCGGGCAGGGGGCGTGGGAGCAGTACTTC.

The chain carries TRBV10-3 and TRBJ2-5; 9 bases line up with TRBD1. The germline gives CDR1 ENHRY, CDR2 SYGVKD. With 6 bases clipped from V and 5 bases from J, the junction kept 7 bases outside the gene matches. There are 14 residues in the CDR3. CDR3 DNA sequence: TGTGCCATCAGCCCCGGGACAGGGATTGAGACCCAGTACTTC. Residues: CAISPGTGIETQYF.

The rearrangement uses TRBV19 and TRBJ1-2, with D tentatively TRBD1 (6 bases). V was trimmed by 7 bases and J by 2 bases, leaving 20 bases between them. Germline V gives CDR1 LNHDA, CDR2 SQIVND (reference sequence). The CDR3 extends over 16 amino acids. CDR3 nucleotide sequence: TGTGCCAGTAACCCTAGGGACATCACCCCCAACTATGGCTACACCTTC. Residues: CASNPRDITPNYGYTF.

The CDR3 reads CSVGGTNYGYTF. As DNA, the CDR3 is TGCAGCGTTGGAGGTACTAACTATGGCTACACCTTC. This chain joins TRBV29-1 and TRBJ1-2; no definite D call. V was cut by 4 bases and J by 0 bases, with 6 bases left in between. This CDR3 has 12 residues. Germline loops: CDR1 SQVTM, CDR2 ANQGSEA.

V usage is TRBV11-2 and J usage is TRBJ2-7; 7 bases are shared with TRBD1. This CDR3 spans 14 amino acids. Germline CDR1 reads SGHAT; CDR2 reads FQNNGV. The ends lost 4 bases at V and 2 bases at J; junction bases unmatched: 5. CDR3 amino acids: CASSWAGTAYEQYF. The DNA for the CDR3 is TGTGCCAGCAGCTGGGCCGGGACAGCCTACGAGCAGTACTTC.

The J gene is TRBJ1-2, the V gene TRBV2; 9 bases match TRBD1. The germline gives CDR1 SNHLY, CDR2 FYNNEI. The CDR3 has 16 amino acids. Germline trimming cut 2 bases from V and 3 bases from J; bases unmatched to any gene: 7. The CDR3 here is CASSEKGDRAYYGYTF. As DNA, the CDR3 is TGTGCCAGCAGTGAAAAGGGGGACAGGGCATACTATGGCTACACCTTC. The full variable domain, with the rest looked up from reference TRBV2 and TRBJ1-2, is EPEVTQTPSHQVTQMGQEVILRCVPISNHLYFYWYRQILGQKVEFLVSFYNNEISEKSEIFDDQFSVERPDGSNFTLKIRSTKLEDSAMYFCASSEKGDRAYYGYTFGSGTRLTVV.

This chain uses TRBV28 with TRBJ1-5; no firm D call. This CDR3 has 18 amino acids. Germline V lookup: CDR1 MDHEN, CDR2 SYDVKM. V lost 5 bases and J 0 bases, leaving 20 bases between the germline ends. This chain's CDR3 is CASSLPSGQAYSNQPQHF. CDR3 bases: TGTGCCAGCAGTCTCCCCTCTGGGCAGGCTTATAGCAATCAGCCCCAGCATTTT.

The chain uses TRBV6-5 and TRBJ1-2; 7 bases fit TRBD1. Germline CDR1 and CDR2: MNHEY and SVGAGI. This CDR3 has 14 amino acids. The V segment lost 5 bases and the J segment 1 base; nucleotides outside the gene matches: 4. DNA of the CDR3: TGTGCCAGCAGTACCTACAGGGGTAACTATGGCTACACCTTC. It is translated as CASSTYRGNYGYTF.

The chain links TRBV5-1 to TRBJ2-3; D uncertain. Germline V lookup: CDR1 SGHRS, CDR2 YFSETQ. This CDR3 region has 15 residues. V was pared by 0 bases and J by 2 bases, with 10 bases between. The CDR3: CASSLAWLHTDTQYF. Here the CDR3 DNA reads TGCGCCAGCAGCTTGGCCTGGCTCCACACAGATACGCAGTATTTT.

J is TRBJ2-3 and V is TRBV7-3, with D maybe TRBD2 (6 bases). CDR3 size: 14 residues. V was cut by 2 bases and J by 5 bases, with 11 bases left in between. Germline CDR1 and CDR2: SGHTA and FQGTGA. CDR3 residues: CASSLGGGRDTQYF. The CDR3 nucleotides read TGTGCCAGCAGCTTAGGGGGAGGCCGAGATACGCAGTATTTT.

In its sample, this clone was seen a few times. The chain has TRBV7-3 and TRBJ2-5; D not resolved. Germline values: CDR1 SGHTA, CDR2 FQGTGA. Trimming shortened V by 8 bases and J by 5 bases, and 15 bases separated the two germline ends. This CDR3 spans 13 amino acids. The CDR3 nucleotides read TGTGCCAGCTCCCAGGATCATCGGGAGACCCAGTACTTC. Translated, it gives CASSQDHRETQYF.

The chain combines TRBV28 with TRBJ1-3; D not resolved. In germline, CDR1 is MDHEN, CDR2 SYDVKM. This CDR3 has 10 amino acids. V shed 4 bases and J shed 8 bases, with 3 bases lying between them. The CDR3 DNA is TGTGCCAGCAGTTCTGACACCATATATTTT. Its translation is CASSSDTIYF.

The chain combines TRBV29-1 with TRBJ2-1; the D gene is possibly TRBD1 (7 bases). V was clipped by 0 bases and J by 12 bases, with 21 bases between them. CDR3 size: 15 residues. CDR1 is SQVTM, CDR2 ANQGSEA, per germline. CDR3 in DNA: TGCAGCGTTGAAGAGGGGGACTTACAGGGGACGGGGCAGTTCTTC. Translation gives CSVEEGDLQGTGQFF.

V is TRBV25-1 and J is TRBJ1-1, with TRBD1 matching 7 bases. Germline assignment: CDR1 MGHDK and CDR2 SYGVNS. V trimming: 6 bases; J trimming: 5 bases; junction bases outside the gene matches: 6. The CDR3 covers 13 residues. The CDR3 region has the DNA TGTGCCAGCAGGAGAGGGGGCGAGACTGAAGCTTTCTTT. The encoded protein is CASRRGGETEAFF.